The 17 T cell receptor beta chains listed next were all sequenced from one sample in a study of shared clonotypes between healthy human individuals. The protocol was immunoSEQ multiplex PCR, while the TCRdb copy is restricted to in-frame clones and leaves out a portion. In the table there are 2 million to 2.5 million clones, about 94% of which are singletons. Material: naive CD4+ T cells sorted from blood. Documented subset: CD45RA+ positively selected. The origin of the receptors is a man between 18 and 29 years old in good health.

This chain joins TRBV11-3 and TRBJ2-4, with 7 bases aligning to TRBD1. Germline V CDR1 and CDR2: SGHNT, YENEEA. V was clipped by 2 bases and J by 9 bases; unmatched bases: 7. The CDR3 is made up of 14 amino acids. CDR3 in DNA: TGTGCCAGCAGCTTAACAGGGGATGGAGGCATTCAGTACTTC. This sequence encodes CASSLTGDGGIQYF.

V is TRBV5-1 and J is TRBJ1-1; D gene ambiguous. This CDR3 comprises 15 residues. The germline V gene encodes CDR1 SGHRS and CDR2 YFSETQ. V lost 3 bases, J lost 0 bases, and 12 bases lay in between. The DNA for the CDR3 is TGCGCCAGCAGCTCCGTCGGAAGTATGAACACTGAAGCTTTCTTT. Amino acids: CASSSVGSMNTEAFF.

The CDR3 coding sequence is TGTGCCAGCAGTGACTGGACGGAACGATATGGCTACACCTTC. Its translation is CASSDWTERYGYTF. This rearrangement joins TRBV6-4 to TRBJ1-2, with D uncertain. CDR3 length equals 14 residues. The V end was cut by 1 base, the J end by 5 bases, with 11 bases between. Per germline, CDR1 MRHNA and CDR2 SNTAGT.

The V call is TRBV6-5, the J call TRBJ1-6; possible D gene TRBD1, 6 bases. Deletions cut 0 bases from V and 8 bases from J, with 14 bases between. The CDR3 spans 16 residues. Germline CDR1 is MNHEY and CDR2 is SVGAGI. CDR3 amino acids: CASSYSTGQGDSPLHF. The CDR3 region has the DNA TGTGCCAGCAGTTACTCGACAGGTCAAGGGGATTCACCCCTCCACTTT.

As concerns this clone: Other DNA sequences in the same sample also yield this CDR3. The J gene is TRBJ2-3, the V gene TRBV5-4; D unresolved. Looked up from germline, CDR1 is SGHNT and CDR2 is YYREEE (reference sequence). V was cut by 2 bases and J by 3 bases, with 4 bases left in between. CDR3 length: 12 residues. This CDR3 is CASSLVTDTQYF. Written as DNA, the CDR3 is TGTGCCAGCAGCTTAGTGACAGATACGCAGTATTTT.

The rearrangement joins TRBV7-2 to TRBJ2-2; 10 bases align to TRBD2. V lost 4 bases to trimming and J lost 1 base; unmatched junction nucleotides: 6. The CDR3 consists of 17 residues. Germline V gene lookup returns CDR1 SGHTA and CDR2 FQGNSA. As DNA, the CDR3 is TGTGCCAGCAGCTCCCGCTGGACTAGCGGGAACACCGGGGAGCTGTTTTTT. Protein product: CASSSRWTSGNTGELFF. Full variable domain (outside the CDR3, taken from reference TRBV7-2 and TRBJ2-2): GAGVSQSPSNKVTEKGKDVELRCDPISGHTALYWYRQSLGQGLEFLIYFQGNSAPDKSGLPSDRFSAERTGGSVSTLTIQRTQQEDSAVYLCASSSRWTSGNTGELFFGEGSRLTVL.

The chain combines TRBV4-1 with TRBJ1-1; D is ambiguous. The germline V and J ends were trimmed by 4 bases and 1 base, with 13 bases remaining between them. Germline V gene lookup returns CDR1 MGHRA and CDR2 YSYEKL. The CDR3 length is 15 residues. The CDR3 bases are TGCGCCAGCAGCCCCGGTGGACTAAGGAACACTGAAGCTTTCTTT. This codes for CASSPGGLRNTEAFF.

The rearrangement joins TRBV10-2 to TRBJ2-3; D perhaps matches TRBD2 (5 bases). CDR1 is WSHSY and CDR2 is SAAADI in the germline V gene. This CDR3 is 16 amino acids long. V lost 3 bases and J lost 0, with 13 bases in between. The CDR3 nucleotides are TGCGCCAGCAGTGAATTGGAGCGGAAGAGCACAGATACGCAGTATTTT. Amino acid sequence: CASSELERKSTDTQYF.

The rearrangement joins TRBV5-1 to TRBJ2-1, with D perhaps TRBD1 (5 bases). V was pared by 0 bases and J by 7 bases, with 11 bases between. The CDR3 contains 14 residues. Per germline, CDR1 SGHRS and CDR2 YFSETQ. CDR3 nucleotides: TGCGCCAGCAGCTTGGGACAGACGACTAATGAGCAGTTCTTC. Its translation is CASSLGQTTNEQFF.

This chain's CDR3 is CASSPGHNSNQPQHF. The CDR3, as DNA: TGTGCCAGCAGTCCGGGACATAATAGCAATCAGCCCCAGCATTTT. The J gene is TRBJ1-5, the V gene TRBV28; TRBD1 is a possible D gene (6 bases). Trimming pared 5 bases from V and 0 bases from J, leaving 11 bases between. In germline, CDR1 is MDHEN, CDR2 SYDVKM. The CDR3 runs to 15 residues.

This chain uses TRBV4-3 with TRBJ1-2; TRBD1 matches 9 bases. Germline V gene sequence: CDR1 LGHNA, CDR2 YSLEER. Trimming took 3 bases from V and 7 from J; bases not matched to a gene: 18. This CDR3 comprises 18 residues. CDR3 amino acids: CASSQVQGALGSVGGYTF. Here the CDR3 DNA reads TGCGCCAGCAGCCAGGTACAGGGGGCGTTAGGATCGGTCGGTGGCTACACCTTC.

The V and J genes are TRBV7-9 and TRBJ1-5; possibly TRBD1 for D (6 bases). Trimming took off 5 bases at V and 5 bases at J, with 10 bases between the two ends. Germline V gene data show CDR1 as SEHNR and CDR2 as FQNEAQ (reference sequence). CDR3 length equals 13 residues. CDR3 protein: CASSPGVDQPQHF. The CDR3 DNA reads TGTGCCAGCAGCCCAGGGGTCGATCAGCCCCAGCATTTT. The full variable domain, with the rest looked up from reference TRBV7-9 and TRBJ1-5, is DTGVSQNPRHKITKRGQNVTFRCDPISEHNRLYWYRQTLGQGPEFLTYFQNEAQLEKSRLLSDRFSAERPKGSFSTLEIQRTEQGDSAMYLCASSPGVDQPQHFGDGTRLSIL.

The rearrangement links TRBV2 to TRBJ1-1, with 8 bases matching TRBD1. CDR1 is SNHLY and CDR2 is FYNNEI in the germline V gene. With 6 bases clipped from V and 5 bases from J, the junction kept 5 bases outside the gene matches. The CDR3 is 13 amino acids. The CDR3 protein is CASSRGRGTEAFF. The CDR3 DNA reads as TGTGCCAGCAGCAGGGGGCGGGGGACTGAAGCTTTCTTT.

CDR3 sequence (DNA): TGTGCCAGCAGCCCCCTCAGTGAGACCCAGTACTTC. Amino acid sequence: CASSPLSETQYF. This chain joins TRBV7-9 and TRBJ2-5; D unresolved. Trimming removed 5 bases at V and 5 bases at J, with 9 bases between. Germline V CDR1 and CDR2: SEHNR, FQNEAQ (reference sequence). The CDR3 is made up of 12 amino acids.

The V call is TRBV2, the J call TRBJ1-3; D might be TRBD1 (5 bases). V lost 6 bases and J lost 2, with 14 bases in between. Germline V gene lookup returns CDR1 SNHLY and CDR2 FYNNEI. The CDR3 covers 15 residues. The CDR3 nucleotides are TGTGCCAGCAGGGGTACAGGAAAAACTGGAAACACCATATATTTT. Its translation: CASRGTGKTGNTIYF. Together with reference TRBV2 and TRBJ1-3, the CDR3 gives the full variable domain: EPEVTQTPSHQVTQMGQEVILRCVPISNHLYFYWYRQILGQKVEFLVSFYNNEISEKSEIFDDQFSVERPDGSNFTLKIRSTKLEDSAMYFCASRGTGKTGNTIYFGEGSWLTVV.

The J gene is TRBJ1-6, the V gene TRBV30, with no clear D. CDR1 and CDR2 from the germline V gene are GTSNPN and SVGIG (reference sequence). Trimming pared 3 bases from V and 7 bases from J, leaving 13 bases between. The CDR3 runs to 14 residues. CDR3 DNA sequence: TGTGCCTGGAGCGCCGACGGGTACAATTCACCCCTCCACTTT. It specifies CAWSADGYNSPLHF.

V is TRBV2 and J is TRBJ1-5; no reliable D call. The germline V and J ends were trimmed by 4 bases and 0 bases, with 13 bases remaining between them. The CDR3 length is 16 residues. The germline gives CDR1 SNHLY, CDR2 FYNNEI. The CDR3 sequence is CASSGVVGVSNQPQHF. CDR3 nucleotide sequence: TGTGCCAGCAGTGGGGTCGTCGGGGTTAGCAATCAGCCCCAGCATTTT.